The 21 T cell receptor beta chains given below trace back to one sample, sequenced in a study of monozygotic twins with cystic fibrosis. The protocol was immunoSEQ multiplex PCR, while the TCRdb copy is restricted to in-frame clones and leaves out a portion. The top ten hold around 3% of the sample, which has fewer than 30,000 clones, 96% seen once. The source material was blood. These receptors originate from a girl aged 2 to 10 with cystic fibrosis.

The chain couples TRBV27 to TRBJ1-2; D is possibly TRBD1 (6 bases). This CDR3 is built from 14 residues. V gave up 6 bases and J gave up 6 bases, with 17 bases separating them. Per germline, CDR1 MNHEY and CDR2 SMNVEV (reference sequence). CDR3 region: CASRPFLGDNGYTF. The CDR3 coding sequence is TGTGCCAGCAGACCCTTTCTGGGGGACAATGGCTACACCTTC.

The chain carries TRBV28 and TRBJ2-1; D may be TRBD1 (6 bases). The CDR3 spans 12 residues. Trimming took off 11 bases at V and 9 bases at J, with 17 bases between the two ends. In germline, CDR1 is MDHEN, CDR2 SYDVKM. In DNA, the CDR3 is TGTGCCGGATCCAAGGGGGTCACTGAGCAGTTCTTC. Translating it yields CAGSKGVTEQFF.

This chain uses TRBV10-2 with TRBJ1-2; weak D call: TRBD1 (5 bases). Trimming shortened V by 7 bases and J by 4 bases, and 13 bases separated the two germline ends. In germline, CDR1 is WSHSY, CDR2 SAAADI. The CDR3 has 13 amino acids. CDR3 DNA: TGCGCCAGCACGGCGGACACCTCCTATGGCTACACCTTC. It yields the protein CASTADTSYGYTF.

This clone was counted once. V gene TRBV7-3 combines with J gene TRBJ2-1; the match to TRBD2 covers 13 bases. CDR3 length equals 18 residues. The V and J ends lost 2 bases and 1 base, in that order; junction bases with no gene match: 5. Germline CDR1 SGHTA, CDR2 FQGTGA. CDR3 DNA: TGTGCCAGCAGCTTAGGGACTAGCGGGATAGCATCCTACAATGAGCAGTTCTTC. This codes for CASSLGTSGIASYNEQFF.

The chain has TRBV4-1 and TRBJ2-3; D is possibly TRBD1 (6 bases). Trimming took off 0 bases at V and 0 bases at J, with 10 bases between the two ends. Germline CDR1 is MGHRA and CDR2 is YSYEKL. The CDR3 has 16 residues. CDR3 DNA: TGCGCCAGCAGCCAAGATGGGGGCGGGAGCACAGATACGCAGTATTTT. This translates into CASSQDGGGSTDTQYF.

J is TRBJ2-7 and V is TRBV9; a weak D match, TRBD1 (5 bases). Germline V CDR1 and CDR2: SGDLS, YYNGEE. V gave up 2 bases and J gave up 7 bases, with 10 bases separating them. There are 12 residues in the CDR3. CDR3 amino acids: CASSVQGGEQYF. In DNA form, the CDR3 reads TGTGCCAGCAGCGTCCAGGGTGGTGAGCAGTACTTC.

The chain employs TRBV2 and TRBJ1-1; D not resolved. This CDR3 is 12 amino acids long. Trimming removed 2 bases from V and 11 bases from J, with 12 bases in between. CDR1 and CDR2 (germline): SNHLY, FYNNEI. The CDR3 sequence is CASSEREVDAFF. In DNA form, the CDR3 reads TGTGCCAGCAGTGAACGTGAGGTGGATGCTTTCTTT.

CDR3 sequence: CASSSGTLEQYF. The CDR3 nucleotides are TGTGCCAGCAGCTCCGGGACCCTCGAGCAGTACTTC. This rearrangement joins TRBV2 to TRBJ2-7; the D call may be TRBD1 or TRBD2 (5 bases each). The V and J ends lost 6 bases and 6 bases respectively, with 12 bases between them. The germline CDR1 and CDR2 sequences are SNHLY and FYNNEI. The CDR3 is made up of 12 amino acids.

The V gene is TRBV30, the J gene TRBJ1-3; D remains unclear. Trimming left V 1 base short and J 0 bases short, with 10 bases between. The CDR3 contains 15 residues. Germline lookup yields CDR1 GTSNPN and CDR2 SVGIG (reference sequence). The CDR3 is CAWSDRWTSGNTIYF. CDR3 coding DNA: TGTGCCTGGAGTGACCGGTGGACCTCTGGAAACACCATATATTTT.

The V call is TRBV5-1, the J call TRBJ2-7; 7 positions match TRBD2. V was clipped by 4 bases and J by 4 bases; unmatched bases: 8. Germline CDR1 is SGHRS and CDR2 is YFSETQ. The CDR3 runs 14 residues. The CDR3 DNA follows: TGCGCCAGCAGCCCCGGGACTAAAACTTACGAGCAGTACTTC. It yields the protein CASSPGTKTYEQYF.

This chain connects TRBV2 to TRBJ2-5, with D possibly TRBD2 on 6 matching bases. This CDR3 is built from 14 residues. Germline V gene data show CDR1 as SNHLY and CDR2 as FYNNEI. Trimming removed 6 bases at V and 2 bases at J, with 13 bases between. This chain's CDR3 is CASRPTGLQETQYF. The CDR3, as DNA: TGTGCCAGCAGACCTACGGGACTTCAAGAGACCCAGTACTTC.

The chain uses TRBV9 and TRBJ2-5; 11 bases line up with TRBD2. The CDR3 is 14 amino acids. CDR1 and CDR2 from the germline V gene are SGDLS and YYNGEE. V dropped 3 bases and J dropped 3; count of bases not matched to a gene: 1. CDR3 nucleotide sequence: TGTGCCAGCAGCGCGACTAGCGGGGAAGAGACCCAGTACTTC. Residues: CASSATSGEETQYF.

This chain uses TRBV19 with TRBJ2-6; TRBD2 might be the D (5 bases). This CDR3 spans 18 amino acids. Germline V gives CDR1 LNHDA, CDR2 SQIVND (reference sequence). Trimming stripped 7 bases from V and 1 base from J, with 20 bases between. CDR3 in amino acids: CASTHPLIGKSGANVLTF. The CDR3 DNA is TGTGCCAGTACCCACCCATTGATCGGGAAATCTGGGGCCAACGTCCTGACTTTC.

V usage is TRBV9 and J usage is TRBJ1-5, with a possible D match to TRBD1 (5 bases). This CDR3 is 16 amino acids long. The V gene's germline CDR1 is SGDLS and CDR2 YYNGEE. Trimming removed 0 bases at V and 0 bases at J, with 10 bases between. Here the CDR3 reads CASSVGTGDSNQPQHF. DNA for the CDR3: TGTGCCAGCAGCGTAGGAACAGGCGATAGCAATCAGCCCCAGCATTTT.

The genes are TRBV9 and TRBJ1-1; TRBD1 aligns across 10 bases. Germline values: CDR1 SGDLS, CDR2 YYNGEE. V lost 3 bases and J lost 4; bases outside the gene matches: 6. CDR3 size: 15 residues. This CDR3 reads CASSARQGAGTEAFF. Here the CDR3 DNA reads TGTGCCAGCAGCGCAAGACAGGGGGCGGGCACTGAAGCTTTCTTT.

The chain joins TRBV7-2 to TRBJ2-7; D might be TRBD1 or TRBD2, each matching 5 bases. This CDR3 is built from 14 residues. Trimming removed 5 bases from V and 9 bases from J, with 20 bases in between. Germline CDR1 SGHTA, CDR2 FQGNSA. This CDR3 is CASSREGVPTRQYF. For the CDR3, the DNA is TGTGCCAGCAGCCGGGAAGGGGTCCCTACGAGGCAGTACTTC.

The chain employs TRBV30 and TRBJ1-1; D not certain. The CDR3 totals 13 residues. Germline V gives CDR1 GTSNPN, CDR2 SVGIG (reference sequence). Between the trimmed V and J ends, which lost 0 bases and 0 bases, there was a span of 5 bases. The CDR3 bases are TGTGCCTGGAGTGTAGGGCTGAACACTGAAGCTTTCTTT. Its translation is CAWSVGLNTEAFF.

The V gene is TRBV5-4, the J gene TRBJ2-2; TRBD2 agrees at 12 bases. Per the germline V gene, CDR1 is SGHNT and CDR2 is YYREEE (reference sequence). Trimming took 4 bases from V and 6 from J; bases not matched to a gene: 7. The CDR3 runs to 16 residues. CDR3 sequence (DNA): TGTGCCAGCAGCCCAGCTAGCGGGAGGGCCTCCGGGGAGCTGTTTTTT. Its translation is CASSPASGRASGELFF.

This rearrangement joins TRBV29-1 to TRBJ1-1; a weak D match, TRBD1 (5 bases). V gave up 5 bases and J gave up 3 bases, with 13 bases separating them. Germline CDR1 and CDR2: SQVTM and ANQGSEA. The CDR3 has 13 amino acids. In DNA, the CDR3 is TGCAGCGTTCACCCTGGGGGTGACACTGAAGCTTTCTTT. Its protein product is CSVHPGGDTEAFF.

The V gene is TRBV7-9, the J gene TRBJ2-5; 11 nucleotides agree with TRBD2. With V trimmed by 4 bases and J by 3 bases, 10 bases remained unmatched. CDR1 is SEHNR, CDR2 FQNEAQ, per germline (reference sequence). The CDR3 is made up of 17 amino acids. The CDR3 sequence: CASSWTSGRAVKETQYF. In nucleotides, the CDR3 is TGTGCCAGCAGCTGGACTAGCGGGCGTGCCGTGAAAGAGACCCAGTACTTC.

The chain combines TRBV6-1 with TRBJ2-7; TRBD1 matches at 9 bases. Germline trimming cut 6 bases from V and 2 bases from J; bases unmatched to any gene: 2. There are 13 residues in the CDR3. Per the germline V gene, CDR1 is MNHNS and CDR2 is SASEGT. CDR3 sequence reads: CASRDRGAYEQYF. CDR3 sequence (DNA): TGTGCCAGCAGGGACAGGGGTGCCTACGAGCAGTACTTC.